A selection of T cell receptor beta chains follows, all from one sample in a study of control samples from healthy donors and cancer patients. Repertoires were generated with immunoSEQ multiplex PCR, while TCRdb's copy carries only in-frame clones and drops some. The repertoire holds over 70,000 clones, with 85% to 90% as singletons. Sequencing was carried out using blood. The receptors here all came from a woman aged 55-69 years in good health. CDR3s include the opening cysteine and the closing phenylalanine or tryptophan. The D gene is left open where the match is weak. Part of the rows lack a size; the others show once, few, many or a class for expanded clones.

v_call	d_call	clone_size	j_call	cdr3_nt	cdr3_aa
TRBV6-5	TRBD1	-	TRBJ1-6	TGTGCCAGCAGTTACTTGCGACAGGGAAGCTCACCCCTCCACTTT	CASSYLRQGSSPLHF
TRBV19	-	once	TRBJ2-5	TGTGCCAGTAGTATCGGAACCTTGTACCAAGAGACCCAGTACTTC	CASSIGTLYQETQYF
TRBV30	-	-	TRBJ2-1	TGTGCCTGGAGTGATTGGCAAGACAGAGCCCCGTTCTTC	CAWSDWQDRAPFF
TRBV18	-	-	TRBJ2-7	TGTGCCAGCCAAACACCGAGCTCCGAGCAGTACTTC	CASQTPSSEQYF
TRBV28	-	-	TRBJ2-7	TGTGCCAGCAGTCCGACGACAATGGACGAGCAGTACTTC	CASSPTTMDEQYF
TRBV14	-	-	TRBJ2-1	TGTGCCAGCAGCCAAGGTCTTACCTCTAGCTCCTACAATGAGCAGTTCTTC	CASSQGLTSSSYNEQFF
TRBV24-1	TRBD1	-	TRBJ1-2	TGTGCCACCAGTGACGGGACAGCAAGCCAACTCTATGGCTACACCTTC	CATSDGTASQLYGYTF
TRBV6-2/TRBV6-3	-	-	TRBJ2-6	TGTGCCAGCAGTTATTTTCGTGTCGGTGGGTTCGGCTCTGGGGCCAACGTCCTGACTTTC	CASSYFRVGGFGSGANVLTF
TRBV6-6	-	-	TRBJ1-5	TGTGCCAGCAGCCTGACGAATGAGGGGCAGCCCCAGCATTTT	CASSLTNEGQPQHF
TRBV28	-	once	TRBJ1-1	TGTGCCAGCACTCTCGGGGTTACTGAAGCTTTCTTT	CASTLGVTEAFF
TRBV10-3	-	-	TRBJ2-7	TGTGCCATCAGTGAGGTACTAGCCAACTCCTACGAGCAGTACTTC	CAISEVLANSYEQYF
TRBV3-1/TRBV3-2	TRBD1	few	TRBJ1-5	TGTGCCAGCGAAGCACAGGGGAGCAATCAGCCCCAGCATTTT	CASEAQGSNQPQHF
TRBV15	-	-	TRBJ2-4	TGTGCCACCAGCCGAGACGGGGTAGTAGCCAAAAACATTCAGTACTTC	CATSRDGVVAKNIQYF
TRBV19	TRBD1	-	TRBJ1-4	TGTGCCAGTAGTATGGACAGGGGCGGATATGAAAAACTGTTTTTT	CASSMDRGGYEKLFF
TRBV2	-	-	TRBJ1-5	TGTGCCAGCATGTTTGACTACAATCAGCCCCAGCATTTT	CASMFDYNQPQHF
TRBV9	-	-	TRBJ2-7	TGTGCCAGCAGCGTAGGGGGAGCGAGCGTGTCCTACGAGCAGTACTTC	CASSVGGASVSYEQYF
TRBV2	TRBD1	-	TRBJ2-2	TGTGCCAGCAGTTCACAGGGGGCAGGGAACACCGGGGAGCTGTTTTTT	CASSSQGAGNTGELFF
TRBV5-4	-	once	TRBJ2-1	TGTGCCAGCAGCTTTGGTGGGGGGGGCCCCTACAATGAGCAGTTCTTC	CASSFGGGGPYNEQFF
TRBV29-1	TRBD1	-	TRBJ2-2	TGCAGCGTTGCACGGACAGGGGACACCGGGGAGCTGTTTTTT	CSVARTGDTGELFF
TRBV7-8	-	-	TRBJ2-7	TGTGCCAGCAGTCGGGACTCTAGAGAGCAGTACTTC	CASSRDSREQYF
TRBV5-1	TRBD1	-	TRBJ1-4	TGCGCCAGCAGTCCGCGGACAGGGCGCAAGGAAAAACTGTTTTTT	CASSPRTGRKEKLFF
TRBV4-2	TRBD1	-	TRBJ2-7	TGTGCCAGCAGCCTAGGACAGGGGGCGGGGGAGCAGTACTTC	CASSLGQGAGEQYF
TRBV28	-	-	TRBJ1-3	TGTGCCAGCAGTTCTCCAGGGACTAGAAACACCATATATTTT	CASSSPGTRNTIYF
TRBV6-5	-	-	TRBJ1-1	TGTGCCAGCAGTTACTCAAGGAACACTGAAGCTTTCTTT	CASSYSRNTEAFF
TRBV5-1	-	-	TRBJ1-1	TGCGCCAGCGCGGGGAGGCAGGGGAACACTGAAGCTTTCTTT	CASAGRQGNTEAFF
TRBV5-1	-	-	TRBJ2-5	TGCGCCAGCAGCAGGGGAGCGGGAGAGACCCAGTACTTC	CASSRGAGETQYF
TRBV10-1	TRBD1	once	TRBJ1-3	TGCGCCAGCAGTGATCCCAGGGGGAGCTCTGGAAACACCATATATTTT	CASSDPRGSSGNTIYF
TRBV13	-	-	TRBJ1-2	TGTGCCAGCAGCCCAGCCGGAGGTTACTATGGCTACACCTTC	CASSPAGGYYGYTF
TRBV5-8	TRBD1	once	TRBJ1-4	TGTGCCAGCAGCCAAACCGGGACAGCCTCAACTAATGAAAAACTGTTTTTT	CASSQTGTASTNEKLFF
TRBV5-1	-	-	TRBJ1-2	TGCGCCAGCAGCCCCCGGCGGTGGTCAGGGAAGGATGGCTACACCTTC	CASSPRRWSGKDGYTF
TRBV28	-	-	TRBJ1-1	TGTGCCAGCAGTTTTTTGGTGGTCGGGAGGGGGTTGAACACTGAAGCTTTCTTT	CASSFLVVGRGLNTEAFF
TRBV27	TRBD1	-	TRBJ2-5	TGTGCCAGCAGTTTATCGGGGACAGTCCAAGAGACCCAGTACTTC	CASSLSGTVQETQYF
TRBV11-2	-	-	TRBJ2-1	TGTGCCAGCAGCTTAGCCGTGTGGGACCCGACCTACAATGAGCAGTTCTTC	CASSLAVWDPTYNEQFF
TRBV6-1	-	once	TRBJ1-1	TGTGCCAGCAGTGACCCCAGAGCCGCGGAAAGGAACACTGAAGCTTTCTTT	CASSDPRAAERNTEAFF
TRBV14	-	-	TRBJ1-5	TGTGCCAGCCAAGGAAATCAGCCCCAGCATTTT	CASQGNQPQHF
TRBV18	TRBD1	-	TRBJ1-1	TGTGCCAGCTCACTCTCCGGACAGGGGGCATATAACACTGAAGCTTTCTTT	CASSLSGQGAYNTEAFF
TRBV11-3	-	-	TRBJ1-3	TGTGCCAGTAGGGTATCTGGAAACACCATATATTTT	CASRVSGNTIYF
TRBV7-3	-	once	TRBJ1-1	TGTGCCAGCAGCTTACAGGCTAATACTGAAGCTTTCTTT	CASSLQANTEAFF